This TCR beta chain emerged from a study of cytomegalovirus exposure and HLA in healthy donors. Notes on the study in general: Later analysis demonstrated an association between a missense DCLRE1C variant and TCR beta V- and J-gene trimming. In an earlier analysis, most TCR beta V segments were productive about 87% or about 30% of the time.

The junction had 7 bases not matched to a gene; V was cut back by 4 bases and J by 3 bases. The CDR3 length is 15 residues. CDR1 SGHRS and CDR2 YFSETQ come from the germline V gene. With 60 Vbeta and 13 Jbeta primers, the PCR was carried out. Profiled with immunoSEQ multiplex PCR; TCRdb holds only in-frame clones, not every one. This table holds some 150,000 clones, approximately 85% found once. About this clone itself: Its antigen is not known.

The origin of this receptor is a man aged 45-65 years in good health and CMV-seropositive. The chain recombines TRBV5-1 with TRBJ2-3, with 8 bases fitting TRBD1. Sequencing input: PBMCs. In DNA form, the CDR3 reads TGCGCCAGCAGCCTCGGACAGGGAGGAACAGATACGCAGTATTTT. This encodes CASSLGQGGTDTQYF.